This T cell receptor (beta chain) was recorded in a study of OX40 agonist ivuxolimab in advanced cancers. This CDR3 comprises 14 residues. The V and J ends lost 1 base and 7 bases respectively, with 13 bases between them. In germline, CDR1 is SGHTA, CDR2 FQGNSA. In its sample, this clone was seen once. The data were produced by immunoSEQ multiplex PCR, yet TCRdb's version contains in-frame clones alone and is incomplete. The repertoire holds some 70,000 clones, roughly 90% seen once, with approximately 1% in the top ten. Samples were taken at baseline and on day 1 of cycles 4 and 7. The sample here was CD4+ or CD8+ T cells sorted from blood, taken in a trial of the OX40 agonist ivuxolimab. This rearrangement joins TRBV7-2 to TRBJ2-5; tentatively, D is TRBD1 or TRBD2 (6 bases each). This receptor was identified in an adult with an advanced solid tumor such as melanoma, head and neck, liver or kidney cancer. The CDR3 region has the DNA TGTGCCAGCAGCTTAGGAGGGGGGCGGGCGACCCAGTACTTC. This gives the protein CASSLGGGRATQYF.